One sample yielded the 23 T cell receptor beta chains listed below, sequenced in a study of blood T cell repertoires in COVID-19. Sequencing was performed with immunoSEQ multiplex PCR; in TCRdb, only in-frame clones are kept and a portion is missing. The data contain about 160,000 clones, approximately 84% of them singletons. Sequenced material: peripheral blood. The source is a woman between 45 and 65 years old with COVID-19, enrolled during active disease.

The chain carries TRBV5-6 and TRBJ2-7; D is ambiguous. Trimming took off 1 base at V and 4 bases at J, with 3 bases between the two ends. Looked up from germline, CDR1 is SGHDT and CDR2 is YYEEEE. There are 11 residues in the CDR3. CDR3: CASSLYYEQYF. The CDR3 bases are TGTGCCAGCAGCTTGTATTACGAGCAGTACTTC.

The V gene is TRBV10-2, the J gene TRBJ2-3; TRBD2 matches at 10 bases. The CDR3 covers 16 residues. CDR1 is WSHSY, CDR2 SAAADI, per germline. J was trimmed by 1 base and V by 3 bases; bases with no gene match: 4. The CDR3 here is CASSDPGTSGTDTQYF. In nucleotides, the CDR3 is TGCGCCAGCAGTGATCCCGGGACTAGCGGCACAGATACGCAGTATTTT.

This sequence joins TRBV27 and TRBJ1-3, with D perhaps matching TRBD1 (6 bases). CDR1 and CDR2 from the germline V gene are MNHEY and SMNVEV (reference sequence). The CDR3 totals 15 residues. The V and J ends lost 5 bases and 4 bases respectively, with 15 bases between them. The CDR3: CASSPQGVSGNTIYF. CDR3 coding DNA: TGTGCCAGCAGTCCACAGGGAGTGAGCGGAAACACCATATATTTT.

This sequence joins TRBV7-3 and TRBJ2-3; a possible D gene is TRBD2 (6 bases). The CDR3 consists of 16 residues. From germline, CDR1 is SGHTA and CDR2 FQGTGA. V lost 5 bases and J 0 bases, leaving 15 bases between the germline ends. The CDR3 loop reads CASSPGTSFSTDTQYF. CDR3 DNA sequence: TGTGCCAGCAGCCCCGGGACTTCCTTTAGCACAGATACGCAGTATTTT.

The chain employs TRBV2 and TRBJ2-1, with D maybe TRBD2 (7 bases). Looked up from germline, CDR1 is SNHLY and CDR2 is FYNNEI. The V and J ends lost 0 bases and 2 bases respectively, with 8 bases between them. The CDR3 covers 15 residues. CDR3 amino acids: CASSEAGGPYNEQFF. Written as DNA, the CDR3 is TGTGCCAGCAGTGAAGCGGGGGGGCCCTACAATGAGCAGTTCTTC.

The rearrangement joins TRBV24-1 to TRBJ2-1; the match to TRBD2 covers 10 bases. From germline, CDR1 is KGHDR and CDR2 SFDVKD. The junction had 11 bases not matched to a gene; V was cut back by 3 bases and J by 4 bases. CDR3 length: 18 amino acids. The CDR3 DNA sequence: TGTGCCACCAGTGATAGGGGTACTAGCGGGGATTTTTACAATGAGCAGTTCTTC. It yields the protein CATSDRGTSGDFYNEQFF.

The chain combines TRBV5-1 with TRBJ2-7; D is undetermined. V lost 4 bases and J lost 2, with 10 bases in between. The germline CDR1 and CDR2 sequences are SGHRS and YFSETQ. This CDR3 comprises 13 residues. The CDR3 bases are TGCGCCAGCAGCCCAGACAAAGCCTACGAGCAGTACTTC. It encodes CASSPDKAYEQYF.

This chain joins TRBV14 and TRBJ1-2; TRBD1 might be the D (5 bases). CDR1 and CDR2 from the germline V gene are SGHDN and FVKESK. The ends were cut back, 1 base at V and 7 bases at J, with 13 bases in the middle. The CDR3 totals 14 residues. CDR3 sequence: CASSQVRFGGGYTF. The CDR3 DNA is TGTGCCAGCAGCCAAGTGAGGTTCGGGGGTGGCTACACCTTC.

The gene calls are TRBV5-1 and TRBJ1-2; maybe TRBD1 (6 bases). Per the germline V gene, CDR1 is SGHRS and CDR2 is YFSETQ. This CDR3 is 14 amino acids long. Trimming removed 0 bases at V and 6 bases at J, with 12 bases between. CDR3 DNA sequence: TGCGCCAGCAGCTTGGGGGACACCGACGATGGCTACACCTTC. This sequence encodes CASSLGDTDDGYTF.

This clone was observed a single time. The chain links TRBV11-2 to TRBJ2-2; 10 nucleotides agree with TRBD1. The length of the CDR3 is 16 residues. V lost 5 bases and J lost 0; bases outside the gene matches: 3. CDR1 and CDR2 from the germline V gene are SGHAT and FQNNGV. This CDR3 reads CASSPGQGANTGELFF. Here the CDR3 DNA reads TGTGCCAGCAGCCCTGGACAGGGGGCGAACACCGGGGAGCTGTTTTTT.

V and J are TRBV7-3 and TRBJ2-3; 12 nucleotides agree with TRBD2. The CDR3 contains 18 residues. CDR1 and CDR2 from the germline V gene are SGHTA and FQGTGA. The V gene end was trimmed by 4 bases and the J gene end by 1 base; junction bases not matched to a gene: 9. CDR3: CASSSKPRTSGGTDTQYF. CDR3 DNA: TGTGCCAGCAGCTCAAAGCCCAGGACTAGCGGGGGCACAGATACGCAGTATTTT. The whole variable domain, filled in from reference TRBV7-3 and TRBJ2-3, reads GAGVSQTPSNKVTEKGKYVELRCDPISGHTALYWYRQSLGQGPEFLIYFQGTGAADDSGLPNDRFFAVRPEGSVSTLKIQRTERGDSAVYLCASSSKPRTSGGTDTQYFGPGTRLTVL.

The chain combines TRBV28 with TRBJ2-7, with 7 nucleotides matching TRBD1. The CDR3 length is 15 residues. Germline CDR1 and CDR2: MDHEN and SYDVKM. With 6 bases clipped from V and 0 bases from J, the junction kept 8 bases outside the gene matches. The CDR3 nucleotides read TGTGCCAGCAGCAGACGAAGGGACAGCTCCTACGAGCAGTACTTC. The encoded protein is CASSRRRDSSYEQYF.

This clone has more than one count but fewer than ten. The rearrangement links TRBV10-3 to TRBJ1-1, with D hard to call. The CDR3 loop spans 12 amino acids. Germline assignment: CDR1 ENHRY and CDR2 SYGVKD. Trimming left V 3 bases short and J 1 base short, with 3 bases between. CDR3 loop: CAISDRNTEAFF. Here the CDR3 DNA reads TGTGCCATCAGTGACAGGAACACTGAAGCTTTCTTT.

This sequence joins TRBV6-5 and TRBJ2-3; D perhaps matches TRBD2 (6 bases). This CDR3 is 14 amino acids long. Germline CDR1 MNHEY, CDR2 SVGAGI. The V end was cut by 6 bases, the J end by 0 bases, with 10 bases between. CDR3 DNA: TGTGCCAGCAGCTGGAGGGGAAGCACAGATACGCAGTATTTT. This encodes CASSWRGSTDTQYF.

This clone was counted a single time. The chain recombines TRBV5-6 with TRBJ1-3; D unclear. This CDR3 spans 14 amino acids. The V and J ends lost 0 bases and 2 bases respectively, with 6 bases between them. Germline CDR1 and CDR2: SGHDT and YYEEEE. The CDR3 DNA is TGTGCCAGCAGCTTGGTTAGTCCTGGAAACACCATATATTTT. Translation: CASSLVSPGNTIYF.

As DNA, the CDR3 is TGTGCCAGCTCACCACAGGGACGGGAGATGAACACTGAAGCTTTCTTT. Translating gives CASSPQGREMNTEAFF. V usage is TRBV18 and J usage is TRBJ1-1, with D possibly TRBD1 on 5 matching bases. The germline V and J ends were trimmed by 1 base and 0 bases, with 12 bases remaining between them. Germline V gene data show CDR1 as KGHSH and CDR2 as LQKENI. The CDR3 length is 16 residues.

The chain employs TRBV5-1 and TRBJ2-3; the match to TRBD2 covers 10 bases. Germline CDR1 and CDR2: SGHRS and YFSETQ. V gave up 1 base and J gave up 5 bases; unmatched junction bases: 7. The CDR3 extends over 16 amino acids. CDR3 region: CASSLLERGGQDTQYF. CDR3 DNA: TGCGCCAGCAGCTTGTTGGAGCGGGGGGGCCAAGATACGCAGTATTTT. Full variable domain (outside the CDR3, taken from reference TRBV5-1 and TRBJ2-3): KAGVTQTPRYLIKTRGQQVTLSCSPISGHRSVSWYQQTPGQGLQFLFEYFSETQRNKGNFPGRFSGRQFSNSRSEMNVSTLELGDSALYLCASSLLERGGQDTQYFGPGTRLTVL.

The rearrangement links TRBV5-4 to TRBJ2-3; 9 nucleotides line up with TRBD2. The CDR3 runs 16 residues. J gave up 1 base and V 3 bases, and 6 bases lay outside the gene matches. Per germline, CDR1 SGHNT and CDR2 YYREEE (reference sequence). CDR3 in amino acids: CASSSVAGEGTDTQYF. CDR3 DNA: TGTGCCAGCAGCTCCGTAGCGGGGGAAGGCACAGATACGCAGTATTTT.

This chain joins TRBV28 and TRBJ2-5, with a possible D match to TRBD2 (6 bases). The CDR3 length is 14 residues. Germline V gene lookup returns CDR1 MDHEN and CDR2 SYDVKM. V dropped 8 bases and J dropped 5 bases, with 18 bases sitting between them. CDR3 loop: CASYPGTSRETQYF. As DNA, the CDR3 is TGTGCCAGCTACCCCGGCACTAGCAGGGAGACCCAGTACTTC. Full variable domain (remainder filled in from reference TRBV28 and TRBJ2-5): DVKVTQSSRYLVKRTGEKVFLECVQDMDHENMFWYRQDPGLGLRLIYFSYDVKMKEKGDIPEGYSVSREKKERFSLILESASTNQTSMYLCASYPGTSRETQYFGPGTRLLVL.

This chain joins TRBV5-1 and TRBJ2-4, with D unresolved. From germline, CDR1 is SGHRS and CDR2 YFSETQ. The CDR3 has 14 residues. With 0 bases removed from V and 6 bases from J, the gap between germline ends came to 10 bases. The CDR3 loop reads CASSLGPTGNIQYF. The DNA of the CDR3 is TGCGCCAGCAGCTTGGGACCAACGGGAAACATTCAGTACTTC.

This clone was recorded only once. The CDR3 spells CSARALETQYF. The CDR3 DNA reads as TGCAGTGCTAGAGCCCTGGAGACCCAGTACTTC. This sequence joins TRBV20-1 and TRBJ2-5; no definite D call. Germline V CDR1 and CDR2: DFQATT, SNEGSKA (reference sequence). CDR3 length: 11 amino acids. V gave up 1 base and J gave up 5 bases, with 5 bases separating them.

This CDR3 reads CASSVTQGVEQYF. As DNA, the CDR3 is TGTGCCAGCAGTGTAACACAGGGGGTCGAGCAGTACTTC. V usage is TRBV27 and J usage is TRBJ2-7, with 8 bases identical to TRBD1. The CDR3 covers 13 residues. J was trimmed by 6 bases and V by 5 bases; bases with no gene match: 6. CDR1 is MNHEY, CDR2 SMNVEV, per germline (reference sequence).

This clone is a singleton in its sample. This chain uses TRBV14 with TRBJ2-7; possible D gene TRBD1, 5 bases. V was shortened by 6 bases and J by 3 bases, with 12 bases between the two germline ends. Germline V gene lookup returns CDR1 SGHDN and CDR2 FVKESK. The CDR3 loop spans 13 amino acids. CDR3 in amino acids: CASRERGDYEQYF. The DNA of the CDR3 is TGTGCCAGCAGAGAAAGGGGTGACTACGAGCAGTACTTC.